A selection of T cell receptor beta chains follows, all from one sample in a study of shared clonotypes between healthy human individuals. The protocol was immunoSEQ multiplex PCR, while the TCRdb copy is restricted to in-frame clones and leaves out a portion. The table shows approximately 2.1 million clones, with over 90% occurring only once. Sequenced input: naive CD4+ T cells from PBMCs. The origin of the receptors is a man in his late teens or twenties in good health. Some clones in this sample may be carry-over from other donors' samples. Each CDR3 is given with its conserved first and last residue. A D gene is named only where the DNA matches it firmly.

v_call: TRBV5-1
j_call: TRBJ2-1
d_call: TRBD2
cdr3_nt: TGCGCCAGCAGCCCCCCCGCGGGAGGTTACAATGAGCAGTTCTTC
cdr3_aa: CASSPPAGGYNEQFF

v_call: TRBV28
j_call: TRBJ2-7
d_call: TRBD1
cdr3_nt: TGTGCCAGCAGATCACCCGGGACAGGGGCATACGAGCAGTACTTC
cdr3_aa: CASRSPGTGAYEQYF

v_call: TRBV15
j_call: TRBJ2-7
d_call: -
cdr3_nt: TGTGCCACCAGCAGGGACACAAGTGGGGGAGCCCACGAGCAGTACTTC
cdr3_aa: CATSRDTSGGAHEQYF

v_call: TRBV6-1
j_call: TRBJ1-2
d_call: -
cdr3_nt: TGTGCCAGCAGTGAATTGCGAAAAAGGGGGTCTCGAGAGAAGGGAGGGCATGGCTACACCTTC
cdr3_aa: CASSELRKRGSREKGGHGYTF

v_call: TRBV5-6
j_call: TRBJ2-7
d_call: -
cdr3_nt: TGTGCCAGCAGCTCATGGGCACCGCCCTACGAGCAGTACTTC
cdr3_aa: CASSSWAPPYEQYF

v_call: TRBV7-2
j_call: TRBJ1-2
d_call: -
cdr3_nt: TGTGCCAGCAGTCTACTAAGGGATGGCTACACCTTC
cdr3_aa: CASSLLRDGYTF

v_call: TRBV9
j_call: TRBJ2-5
d_call: -
cdr3_nt: TGTGCCAGCAGCGTAGGCACAGGGCAAGAGACCCAGTACTTC
cdr3_aa: CASSVGTGQETQYF

v_call: TRBV4-2
j_call: TRBJ2-7
d_call: TRBD1
cdr3_nt: TGTGCCAGCAGCCAAAGGGACAGGGGGAGCGACGAGCAGTACTTC
cdr3_aa: CASSQRDRGSDEQYF

v_call: TRBV10-1
j_call: TRBJ2-7
d_call: -
cdr3_nt: TGCGCCAGCAGTGCAAGGACGGACTCTCACTACGAGCAGTACTTC
cdr3_aa: CASSARTDSHYEQYF

v_call: TRBV5-6
j_call: TRBJ1-3
d_call: -
cdr3_nt: TGTGCCAGCAGCTTGTCCTCGGGTTCGGGGGGAAACACCATATATTTT
cdr3_aa: CASSLSSGSGGNTIYF

v_call: TRBV5-4
j_call: TRBJ2-7
d_call: TRBD1
cdr3_nt: TGTGCCAGCAGCCATGGACAGGGGGTGTCCTACGAGCAGTACTTC
cdr3_aa: CASSHGQGVSYEQYF

v_call: TRBV6-1
j_call: TRBJ2-7
d_call: -
cdr3_nt: TGTGCCAGCGGGCCAAATGGTAGGAGCTCCTACGAGCAGTACTTC
cdr3_aa: CASGPNGRSSYEQYF

v_call: TRBV28
j_call: TRBJ2-7
d_call: -
cdr3_nt: TGTGCCAGCATAAGGACGGAGCCCTACGAGCAGTACTTC
cdr3_aa: CASIRTEPYEQYF